The present entry profiles one T cell receptor (beta chain) with its context. No cognate antigen has been identified for it. No much larger clone exists at a distance of one base, and base qualities are not known. Enrolling through a virtual design, the prospective study's participants ranged in age from roughly 18 to 95 years and lived across 24 United States geographic areas. To assign participants to cohorts, the prospective study relied on clinical history that participants themselves reported in a screening survey and a study questionnaire. Mobile phlebotomists in the prospective study collected whole blood, serum and a nasopharyngeal or oropharyngeal swab from every participant. Prospective study participants could optionally give additional blood draws and questionnaires over an approximately two-month period. Blood samples from the prospective study were shipped frozen or at room temperature prior to DNA extraction.

TCRbeta CDR3 regions were amplified from genomic DNA using the immunoSEQ Assay, a bias-controlled multiplex PCR. The study's processing was this. The number of nucleated cells in each sample was estimated from the amplification of reference gene primers within the assay. To quantify the absolute abundance of each unique TCRbeta CDR3 rearrangement, sequence reads were collapsed and filtered. For each sample, productive Simpson clonality was calculated as the square root of Simpson's diversity index across productive rearrangements. Here the immuneACCESS table is served through TCRdb, limited to in-frame sequences with V and J called. Missing clones are a known gap in these copies; in checked studies unresolved V genes cover under half, and the rest lacks a known reason. V, J and clone size derive from that table, while D and trimming were established from the DNA sequence. The sample table shows 200,000 to 250,000 clones, and approximately 88% are seen once. The leading ten clones occupy 2% to 3% of the sample.

The cysteine opens and the phenylalanine closes a CDR3 of 14 amino acids. Only the CDR3 DNA stays, 42 bases, in frame from base 1. Per the germline V gene, SGHAT is the CDR1 and FQNNGV is the CDR2. V is trimmed back by 6 bases and J by 7 bases, and the junction contains 5 bases that no gene match accounts for. The data derive from a study of blood T cell repertoires in COVID-19 (dated by TCRdb to 2020 to 2021). In the study overall: The collaborator samples originated in the United States, Italy and Spain and spanned the acute and convalescent phases of COVID-19. The prospective study material was composed of cDNA or gDNA derived from T cells, B-cell-depleted T cells, or PBMCs. Deeply sampled blood TCRbeta repertoires from subjects exposed to, actively infected with, or recovered from COVID-19 were included in the dataset. The repertoires were released in a freely available public database meant as a resource for research on the immune response to SARS-CoV-2. Samples came from the ongoing ImmuneRACE study (first 160 participants) plus 1,254 subjects from 6 global collaborators. Nearly every sample came with metadata listing a de-identified subject ID, COVID-19 status, age in years and sex. Where available, HLA class I and class II types were obtained from metadata supplied by the sample provider rather than from assay-based typing. Overall study outcomes, separate from this receptor: Clinical and demographic metadata were provided uncurated, with the amount varying by source and participant.

This TCR came from a woman aged 25 to 39 with acute COVID-19. The rearranged chain carries TRBV11-2 and TRBJ1-4; TRBD1 fits 10 bases in the junction. The sample comprised PBMCs or T cells enriched from blood (not recorded which). The nucleotide sequence reads as follows: TGTGCCAGCAGTAAGACAGGGGGCAGTGAAAAACTGTTTTTT. The encoded protein is CASSKTGGSEKLFF.